The 32 T cell receptor beta chains below come from one sample, sequenced in a study of blood T cell repertoires in COVID-19. TCRdb keeps only in-frame clones here, not all; method: immunoSEQ multiplex PCR. The repertoire holds about 190,000 clones, with about 81% as singletons. Sequenced material: peripheral blood. These receptors were taken from a woman aged 55-70 years with COVID-19, enrolled during active disease.

The chain employs TRBV28 and TRBJ1-5; 7 bases fit TRBD1. V was pared by 3 bases and J by 6 bases, with 5 bases of the junction left unmatched. Germline V gene lookup returns CDR1 MDHEN and CDR2 SYDVKM. This CDR3 has 14 amino acids. The CDR3 is CASSFRGLTQPQHF. CDR3 coding DNA: TGTGCCAGCAGTTTTAGGGGGCTCACTCAGCCCCAGCATTTT. Combining the CDR3 with reference TRBV28 and TRBJ1-5 gives the whole variable domain DVKVTQSSRYLVKRTGEKVFLECVQDMDHENMFWYRQDPGLGLRLIYFSYDVKMKEKGDIPEGYSVSREKKERFSLILESASTNQTSMYLCASSFRGLTQPQHFGDGTRLSIL.

This sequence joins TRBV14 and TRBJ2-1; D perhaps matches TRBD1 (5 bases). V was trimmed by 0 bases and J by 5 bases, leaving 14 bases between them. Germline CDR1 and CDR2: SGHDN and FVKESK. The CDR3 runs to 16 residues. For the CDR3, the DNA is TGTGCCAGCAGCCAAGAAGGGGAAATCACGCACAATGAGCAGTTCTTC. Its translation is CASSQEGEITHNEQFF.

The V and J genes are TRBV6-1 and TRBJ1-2, with a possible D match to TRBD1 (5 bases). The germline gives CDR1 MNHNS, CDR2 SASEGT. V was pared by 10 bases and J by 7 bases, with 19 bases between. The CDR3 sequence is 13 residues long. The CDR3: CATYRRDLFGYTF. The CDR3 DNA follows: TGTGCCACCTACCGCAGGGATCTATTTGGCTACACCTTC.

This clone has more than one count but fewer than ten. The J gene is TRBJ2-1, the V gene TRBV4-1; 8 bases align to TRBD2. The CDR3 runs 14 residues. V lost 6 bases, J lost 9 bases, and 10 bases stayed unmatched. Germline V CDR1 and CDR2: MGHRA, YSYEKL. The CDR3 region has the DNA TGCGCCAGCAGGAGTCTCCAGCGGGGGTTTGAGCAGTTCTTC. Its protein is CASRSLQRGFEQFF.

This clone was detected only a few times. V gene TRBV9 combines with J gene TRBJ2-2, with 9 bases that match TRBD2. Per the germline V gene, CDR1 is SGDLS and CDR2 is YYNGEE. Losses at the gene ends were 4 bases for V and 5 bases for J; bases not matched to a gene: 12. The CDR3 loop spans 17 amino acids. Here the CDR3 reads CASSSISGGRGTGELFF. The DNA of the CDR3 is TGTGCCAGCAGCTCGATTAGCGGGGGCCGGGGGACCGGGGAGCTGTTTTTT.

The chain couples TRBV27 to TRBJ2-1; a weak D match, TRBD1 (6 bases). This CDR3 region has 17 residues. The germline V and J ends were trimmed by 3 bases and 3 bases, with 18 bases remaining between them. Germline assignment: CDR1 MNHEY and CDR2 SMNVEV (reference sequence). CDR3 region: CASSFTLRTARYNEQFF. Written as DNA, the CDR3 is TGTGCCAGCAGTTTTACTCTTCGGACAGCTCGCTACAATGAGCAGTTCTTC.

The chain couples TRBV19 to TRBJ1-2, with 9 bases lining up with TRBD1. The length of the CDR3 is 15 residues. The V and J ends lost 5 bases and 7 bases, in that order; junction bases with no gene match: 11. In germline, CDR1 is LNHDA, CDR2 SQIVND (reference sequence). The CDR3 region is CASSPRSPTGGGYTF. The CDR3 DNA reads TGTGCCAGTAGTCCAAGATCCCCGACAGGGGGTGGCTACACCTTC. The full variable domain, its missing parts supplied by reference TRBV19 and TRBJ1-2, is DGGITQSPKYLFRKEGQNVTLSCEQNLNHDAMYWYRQDPGQGLRLIYYSQIVNDFQKGDIAEGYSVSREKKESFPLTVTSAQKNPTAFYLCASSPRSPTGGGYTFGSGTRLTVV.

This clone appeared a single time. CDR3 in amino acids: CASNGPGQASWGYTF. CDR3 bases: TGTGCCAGTAATGGTCCGGGACAGGCCTCTTGGGGCTACACCTTC. The chain carries TRBV19 and TRBJ1-2; TRBD1 agrees at 8 bases. With 7 bases clipped from V and 8 bases from J, the junction kept 15 bases outside the gene matches. CDR3 length equals 15 residues. CDR1 is LNHDA and CDR2 is SQIVND in the germline V gene (reference sequence).

This rearrangement joins TRBV5-1 to TRBJ2-3; 7 bases agree with TRBD1. Germline trimming cut 3 bases from V and 0 bases from J; bases unmatched to any gene: 4. Germline CDR1 SGHRS, CDR2 YFSETQ. The CDR3 length is 15 residues. CDR3 protein: CASSSWTGSTDTQYF. The CDR3 DNA is TGCGCCAGCAGCTCTTGGACAGGAAGCACAGATACGCAGTATTTT.

The chain links TRBV5-5 to TRBJ1-2, with a weak D call TRBD1 (5 bases). Trimming removed 2 bases from V and 7 bases from J, with 12 bases in between. The CDR3 sequence is 13 residues long. Looked up from germline, CDR1 is SGHKS and CDR2 is YYEKEE (reference sequence). CDR3 sequence: CASSLGQGGGYTF. CDR3 DNA sequence: TGTGCCAGCAGCTTAGGACAAGGTGGTGGCTACACCTTC.

V is TRBV10-3 and J is TRBJ1-2, with a weak D call TRBD1 (6 bases). The CDR3 covers 14 residues. V was pared by 7 bases and J by 7 bases, with 19 bases between. Germline CDR1 and CDR2: ENHRY and SYGVKD. The CDR3 region has the DNA TGTGCCATCACCTTCGATCAGCGCAGGGGTGGCTACACCTTC. Translated: CAITFDQRRGGYTF.

This chain connects TRBV5-1 to TRBJ2-1; 10 nucleotides agree with TRBD2. From germline, CDR1 is SGHRS and CDR2 YFSETQ. The V gene end was trimmed by 1 base and the J gene end by 4 bases; junction bases not matched to a gene: 5. The CDR3 loop spans 16 amino acids. CDR3 sequence: CASSLIAGGGYNEQFF. The CDR3 nucleotides are TGCGCCAGCAGCTTGATAGCGGGAGGAGGTTACAATGAGCAGTTCTTC.

The rearrangement joins TRBV7-3 to TRBJ2-3; D might be TRBD2 (6 bases). CDR3 length: 13 residues. V was shortened by 5 bases and J by 2 bases, with 8 bases between the two germline ends. The germline CDR1 and CDR2 sequences are SGHTA and FQGTGA. CDR3 sequence (DNA): TGTGCCAGCAGCCGGGGGTACACAGATACGCAGTATTTT. Protein sequence: CASSRGYTDTQYF.

The chain is built from TRBV6-6 and TRBJ1-2; 9 bases map to TRBD1. This CDR3 has 14 amino acids. V lost 6 bases and J lost 4; bases outside the gene matches: 6. The germline gives CDR1 MNHNY, CDR2 SVGAGI (reference sequence). Written as DNA, the CDR3 is TGTGCCAGCAGCAATACAGGGGGCGTCTATGGCTACACCTTC. Its protein product is CASSNTGGVYGYTF.

The chain couples TRBV2 to TRBJ2-5, with TRBD2 as a possible D gene (5 bases). The CDR3 extends over 11 amino acids. In germline, CDR1 is SNHLY, CDR2 FYNNEI. V was clipped by 5 bases and J by 8 bases, with 9 bases between them. CDR3 sequence: CASSIGGTQYF. CDR3 sequence (DNA): TGTGCCAGCAGTATAGGAGGAACCCAGTACTTC.

This rearrangement joins TRBV27 to TRBJ1-4; possibly TRBD1 for D (6 bases). This CDR3 comprises 15 residues. Trimming shortened V by 8 bases and J by 5 bases, and 18 bases separated the two germline ends. Germline V lookup: CDR1 MNHEY, CDR2 SMNVEV (reference sequence). Written as DNA, the CDR3 is TGTGCCAGCGGATCCTACAGGGCCCTAAATGAAAAACTGTTTTTT. Amino acid sequence: CASGSYRALNEKLFF.

This chain joins TRBV29-1 and TRBJ2-5; the D gene is possibly TRBD1 (5 bases). This CDR3 region has 12 residues. Germline V lookup: CDR1 SQVTM, CDR2 ANQGSEA. The V and J ends lost 3 bases and 4 bases respectively, with 9 bases between them. CDR3: CSVDRGGETQYF. The CDR3 nucleotides read TGCAGCGTTGATAGGGGCGGAGAGACCCAGTACTTC.

This clone was detected only once. The chain links TRBV19 to TRBJ1-4; 8 nucleotides align to TRBD1. Germline V gene data show CDR1 as LNHDA and CDR2 as SQIVND (reference sequence). The CDR3 sequence is 16 residues long. V trimming: 3 bases; J trimming: 2 bases; junction bases outside the gene matches: 5. In nucleotides, the CDR3 is TGTGCCAGTAGTATTAATCCAGGGGGCACTAATGAAAAACTGTTTTTT. It encodes CASSINPGGTNEKLFF.

The chain uses TRBV29-1 and TRBJ2-1; TRBD2 matches at 9 bases. V lost 7 bases and J lost 9; bases outside the gene matches: 16. Germline loops: CDR1 SQVTM, CDR2 ANQGSEA. The length of the CDR3 is 15 residues. The chain's CDR3 is CSESQAGGISGEQFF. DNA for the CDR3: TGCAGCGAGTCCCAAGCGGGGGGTATTTCTGGTGAGCAGTTCTTC.

The DNA for the CDR3 is TGTGCCAGCAGTGAAAGATTCGGACTAGCGGGGGGCCCAGAAATACAAGAGACCCAGTACTTC. Translation: CASSERFGLAGGPEIQETQYF. This chain joins TRBV2 and TRBJ2-5; TRBD2 matches 14 bases. Trimming at V came to 2 bases and at J to 2 bases, leaving 16 bases not matched to a gene. CDR1 is SNHLY, CDR2 FYNNEI, per germline. There are 21 residues in the CDR3.

V usage is TRBV28 and J usage is TRBJ2-6; 8 nucleotides line up with TRBD1. The CDR3 is 17 residues long. Germline assignment: CDR1 MDHEN and CDR2 SYDVKM. J was trimmed by 3 bases and V by 3 bases; bases with no gene match: 7. Here the CDR3 reads CASSFEGRGRGANVLTF. CDR3 nucleotide sequence: TGTGCCAGCAGTTTCGAGGGCAGGGGGCGTGGGGCCAACGTCCTGACTTTC.

The gene calls are TRBV28 and TRBJ2-1, with TRBD2 matching over 10 bases. This CDR3 is 14 amino acids long. Trimming cost V 2 bases and J 9 bases; bases outside gene matches: 4. The V gene's germline CDR1 is MDHEN and CDR2 SYDVKM. Written as DNA, the CDR3 is TGTGCCAGCAGTTTACTAGCGGGAGCGGGTGAGCAGTTCTTC. As protein: CASSLLAGAGEQFF.

The chain links TRBV28 to TRBJ1-2; TRBD1 might be the D (6 bases). This CDR3 is built from 14 residues. Germline V gene lookup returns CDR1 MDHEN and CDR2 SYDVKM. With 2 bases removed from V and 4 bases from J, the gap between germline ends came to 11 bases. CDR3 DNA sequence: TGTGCCAGCAGTTTAGACAGGCCGCCCTATGGCTACACCTTC. This gives the protein CASSLDRPPYGYTF.

The chain is built from TRBV2 and TRBJ1-3, with TRBD1 as a possible D gene (6 bases). V dropped 6 bases and J dropped 3 bases, with 21 bases sitting between them. This CDR3 comprises 17 residues. The germline gives CDR1 SNHLY, CDR2 FYNNEI. This chain's CDR3 is CASSAQGKRVFGNTIYF. In DNA, the CDR3 is TGTGCCAGCAGCGCACAGGGCAAGAGAGTATTTGGAAACACCATATATTTT.

The gene calls are TRBV29-1 and TRBJ2-3, with 7 bases identical to TRBD2. V dropped 8 bases and J dropped 4; count of bases not matched to a gene: 9. CDR1 SQVTM and CDR2 ANQGSEA come from the germline V gene. The CDR3 spans 13 residues. CDR3 coding DNA: TGCAGCTCAGAGGGAGGGGCTGCAGATACGCAGTATTTT. This translates into CSSEGGAADTQYF.

The chain recombines TRBV3-1 (or the pseudogene TRBV3-2) with TRBJ2-1, with TRBD1 matching over 10 bases. The CDR3 runs 15 residues. V was pared by 6 bases and J by 2 bases, with 4 bases of the junction left unmatched. Germline V gene lookup returns CDR1 LGHDT and CDR2 YNNKEL (reference sequence). The CDR3 DNA follows: TGTGCCAGCAGACCGGACAGGGGGGCCTACAATGAGCAGTTCTTC. Its protein is CASRPDRGAYNEQFF.

The J gene is TRBJ2-1, the V gene TRBV4-1; D is possibly TRBD2 (6 bases). Germline CDR1 is MGHRA and CDR2 is YSYEKL. V lost 1 base to trimming and J lost 5 bases, with 21 bases between them. The CDR3 is 18 residues long. The CDR3 DNA reads TGCGCCAGCAGCCAAGTGGCGTTTGGGGACTCCTCAAACAATGAGCAGTTCTTC. Translating it yields CASSQVAFGDSSNNEQFF.

The rearrangement uses TRBV20-1 and TRBJ2-7; the D is unclear. The CDR3 runs 11 residues. V gave up 3 bases and J gave up 5 bases, with 8 bases separating them. Germline-derived CDR1 and CDR2 are DFQATT and SNEGSKA (reference sequence). The CDR3 DNA reads as TGCAGTGCTAGCTCGGTCCACGAGCAGTACGTC. It specifies CSASSVHEQYV.

This sequence joins TRBV19 and TRBJ2-5, with 7 bases that match TRBD1. The CDR3 extends over 15 amino acids. Germline CDR1 is LNHDA and CDR2 is SQIVND (reference sequence). Unmatched junction bases numbered 10, after V lost 7 bases and J lost 2 bases. In nucleotides, the CDR3 is TGTGCCAGTACCTCTGGGACAGATTTGCAAGAGACCCAGTACTTC. Translated, it gives CASTSGTDLQETQYF.

This clone was detected only once. The J gene is TRBJ2-2, the V gene TRBV27; possibly TRBD1 for D (7 bases). Trimming took 1 base from V and 1 from J, leaving 16 bases between them. CDR3 length: 18 amino acids. Per the germline V gene, CDR1 is MNHEY and CDR2 is SMNVEV (reference sequence). The CDR3: CASSLFGGGVGNTGELFF. CDR3 DNA sequence: TGTGCCAGCAGTTTATTTGGAGGGGGCGTTGGGAACACCGGGGAGCTGTTTTTT.

This chain uses TRBV5-1 with TRBJ1-4; no reliable D call. Germline V gene sequence: CDR1 SGHRS, CDR2 YFSETQ. The CDR3 contains 16 residues. Trimming left V 1 base short and J 3 bases short, with 13 bases between. The DNA of the CDR3 is TGCGCCAGCAGCTTGTCCGGCCCGCGGGCTAATGAAAAACTGTTTTTT. Protein: CASSLSGPRANEKLFF.

The rearrangement links TRBV15 to TRBJ2-4; 7 bases map to TRBD1. Trimming at V came to 5 bases and at J to 0 bases, leaving 10 bases not matched to a gene. CDR1 LNHNV and CDR2 YYDKDF come from the germline V gene (reference sequence). The CDR3 spans 17 residues. As DNA, the CDR3 is TGTGCCACCAGCGGTACAGGGGTTCTAGTAGCCAAAAACATTCAGTACTTC. It yields the protein CATSGTGVLVAKNIQYF.